This passage covers 15 T cell receptor beta chains from one sample sequenced in a study of cytomegalovirus exposure and HLA in healthy donors. Amplification used 60 Vbeta primers and 13 Jbeta primers. The assay was immunoSEQ multiplex PCR, and TCRdb's table has in-frame clones only and misses some. The sample has roughly 200,000 clones; around 79% are singletons. Sequenced material: PBMCs. Source of these receptors: a woman aged 25 to 45 in good health and CMV-seropositive.

The chain has TRBV18 and TRBJ2-3; D might be TRBD1 (7 bases). The V end lost 1 base, the J end lost 3 bases, and 11 bases lay between the germline ends. Germline V gene sequence: CDR1 KGHSH, CDR2 LQKENI. This CDR3 contains 15 residues. CDR3 DNA: TGTGCCAGCTCACCACGTCAGGGGGGTACAGATACGCAGTATTTT. Its translation: CASSPRQGGTDTQYF.

The V call is TRBV6-5, the J call TRBJ2-5; 14 bases are a match to TRBD2. Germline CDR1 and CDR2: MNHEY and SVGAGI. V trimming: 7 bases; J trimming: 4 bases; junction bases outside the gene matches: 2. The CDR3 has 14 amino acids. The DNA of the CDR3 is TGTGCCAGCACCGGACTAGCGGGAGGAGAGACCCAGTACTTC. It yields the protein CASTGLAGGETQYF.

The chain has TRBV5-6 and TRBJ1-1; D gene unclear. The V gene lost 0 bases and the J gene lost 4 bases, with 10 bases spanning the gap. This CDR3 contains 14 residues. The germline V gene encodes CDR1 SGHDT and CDR2 YYEEEE. CDR3 coding DNA: TGTGCCAGCAGCTTGGGGGCAATGGGCACTGAAGCTTTCTTT. Its translation: CASSLGAMGTEAFF.

The chain couples TRBV9 to TRBJ2-3; 8 nucleotides match TRBD2. The CDR3 has 18 amino acids. Unmatched junction bases numbered 14, after V lost 3 bases and J lost 2 bases. The V gene's germline CDR1 is SGDLS and CDR2 YYNGEE. The CDR3 is CASSATMFGGGPTDTQYF. Here the CDR3 DNA reads TGTGCCAGCAGCGCGACAATGTTTGGCGGGGGGCCCACAGATACGCAGTATTTT.

This chain connects TRBV29-1 to TRBJ2-7, with D perhaps TRBD1 (6 bases). Germline V gene data show CDR1 as SQVTM and CDR2 as ANQGSEA. With 1 base removed from V and 2 bases from J, the gap between germline ends came to 12 bases. The CDR3 spans 14 residues. The CDR3 DNA reads as TGCAGCGTTGAAGGCGGCGAGGGGGCCTACGAGCAGTACTTC. It specifies CSVEGGEGAYEQYF.

The rearrangement joins TRBV11-2 to TRBJ2-7, with TRBD2 identical over 7 bases. The V segment lost 5 bases and the J segment 3 bases; nucleotides outside the gene matches: 13. Looked up from germline, CDR1 is SGHAT and CDR2 is FQNNGV. The CDR3 runs to 16 residues. CDR3 coding DNA: TGTGCCAGCAGCCCTCCTAGGGCTAGCGGACGCTACGAGCAGTACTTC. It yields the protein CASSPPRASGRYEQYF.

The V and J genes are TRBV7-8 and TRBJ2-2; 7 positions match TRBD2. Per the germline V gene, CDR1 is SGHVS and CDR2 is FQNEAQ. The CDR3 runs to 15 residues. V was pared by 4 bases and J by 5 bases, with 7 bases of the junction left unmatched. For the CDR3, the DNA is TGTGCCAGCAGCTCCCTAGCGGCAAAGACCGGGGAGCTGTTTTTT. Translating it yields CASSSLAAKTGELFF. The full variable domain, in which reference TRBV7-8 and TRBJ2-2 provide the parts outside the CDR3, is GAGVSQSPRYKVAKRGQDVALRCDPISGHVSLFWYQQALGQGPEFLTYFQNEAQLDKSGLPSDRFFAERPEGSVSTLKIQRTQQEDSAVYLCASSSLAAKTGELFFGEGSRLTVL.

The gene calls are TRBV27 and TRBJ2-7, with 7 bases aligning to TRBD1. Germline V gives CDR1 MNHEY, CDR2 SMNVEV (reference sequence). The CDR3 has 13 residues. The V segment lost 3 bases and the J segment 2 bases; nucleotides outside the gene matches: 1. The CDR3 nucleotides are TGTGCCAGCAGTTTCGGACAGGCCTACGAGCAGTACTTC. Its translation is CASSFGQAYEQYF.

The chain combines TRBV4-3 with TRBJ1-1; maybe TRBD1 (5 bases). V shed 0 bases and J shed 1 base, with 12 bases lying between them. The CDR3 has 16 amino acids. Germline V gene lookup returns CDR1 LGHNA and CDR2 YSLEER. The CDR3 loop is CASSQEPGFGNTEAFF. The DNA for the CDR3 is TGCGCCAGCAGCCAAGAACCAGGGTTTGGGAACACTGAAGCTTTCTTT.

J is TRBJ2-3 and V is TRBV5-6, with a tentative D call TRBD2 (6 bases). The CDR3 spans 16 residues. The germline CDR1 and CDR2 sequences are SGHDT and YYEEEE. Trimming took 0 bases from V and 4 from J, leaving 15 bases between them. Written as DNA, the CDR3 is TGTGCCAGCAGCTTGGCGGTGACTAGAAGGTCAGATACGCAGTATTTT. Translated, it gives CASSLAVTRRSDTQYF.

This sequence joins TRBV6-1 and TRBJ1-5; TRBD1 matches at 10 bases. With 2 bases clipped from V and 5 bases from J, the junction kept 3 bases outside the gene matches. The CDR3 contains 15 residues. Germline V CDR1 and CDR2: MNHNS, SASEGT. The CDR3 protein is CASSETGTGDQPQHF. The DNA of the CDR3 is TGTGCCAGCAGTGAAACCGGGACAGGGGATCAGCCCCAGCATTTT.

This clone was observed a handful of times. The chain has TRBV6-5 and TRBJ1-1; possibly TRBD1 for D (5 bases). Trimming cost V 0 bases and J 6 bases, with 17 bases left between them. The germline V gene has CDR1 MNHEY and CDR2 SVGAGI. The CDR3 consists of 16 residues. CDR3 sequence: CASSYSILGGVAEAFF. Here the CDR3 DNA reads TGTGCCAGCAGTTACTCCATCCTGGGGGGGGTCGCTGAAGCTTTCTTT.

This rearrangement joins TRBV2 to TRBJ2-7; 10 bases line up with TRBD1. The CDR3 sequence is 14 residues long. Germline V lookup: CDR1 SNHLY, CDR2 FYNNEI. Trimming took 6 bases from V and 3 from J; bases not matched to a gene: 5. The CDR3 region has the DNA TGTGCCAGCAGAGGCGACAGGGGGCTCTACGAGCAGTACTTC. The encoded protein is CASRGDRGLYEQYF.

This chain joins TRBV4-3 and TRBJ1-5; D uncertain. CDR3 length equals 16 residues. V was pared by 0 bases and J by 4 bases, with 13 bases between. The germline CDR1 and CDR2 sequences are LGHNA and YSLEER. The CDR3 here is CASSQDLGRVNQPQHF. CDR3 nucleotides: TGCGCCAGCAGCCAAGATCTTGGGCGGGTAAATCAGCCCCAGCATTTT.

The chain carries TRBV7-8 and TRBJ2-3; D perhaps matches TRBD2 (6 bases). Trimming removed 11 bases from V and 5 bases from J, with 11 bases in between. Germline CDR1 reads SGHVS; CDR2 reads FQNEAQ. This CDR3 has 11 amino acids. The CDR3 loop reads CAGGAIDTQYF. In DNA, the CDR3 is TGTGCCGGAGGGGCAATAGATACGCAGTATTTT.